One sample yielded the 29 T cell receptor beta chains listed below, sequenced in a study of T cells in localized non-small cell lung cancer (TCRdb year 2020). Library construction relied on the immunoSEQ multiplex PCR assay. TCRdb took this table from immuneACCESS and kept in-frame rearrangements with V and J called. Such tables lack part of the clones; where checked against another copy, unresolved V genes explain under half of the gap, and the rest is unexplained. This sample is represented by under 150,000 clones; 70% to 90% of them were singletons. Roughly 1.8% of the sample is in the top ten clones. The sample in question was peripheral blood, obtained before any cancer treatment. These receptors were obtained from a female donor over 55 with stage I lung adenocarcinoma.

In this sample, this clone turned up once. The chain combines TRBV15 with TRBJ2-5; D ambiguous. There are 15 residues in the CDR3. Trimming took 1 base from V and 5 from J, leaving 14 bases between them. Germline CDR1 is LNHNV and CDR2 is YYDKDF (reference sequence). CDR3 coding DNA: TGTGCCACCAGCAGAGCAACCGGGCCCAGGGAGACCCAGTACTTC. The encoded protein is CATSRATGPRETQYF.

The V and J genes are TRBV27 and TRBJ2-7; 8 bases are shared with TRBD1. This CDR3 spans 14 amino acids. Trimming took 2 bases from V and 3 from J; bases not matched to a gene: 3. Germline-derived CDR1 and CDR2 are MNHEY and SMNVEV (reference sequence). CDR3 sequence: CASSLGRGHYEQYF. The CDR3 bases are TGTGCCAGCAGTTTAGGCAGGGGGCACTACGAGCAGTACTTC.

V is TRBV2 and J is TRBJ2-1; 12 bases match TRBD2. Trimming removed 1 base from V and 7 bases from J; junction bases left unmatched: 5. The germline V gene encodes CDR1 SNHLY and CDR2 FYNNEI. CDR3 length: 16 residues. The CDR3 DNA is TGTGCCAGCAGTGAAGTCTCGACTAGCGGGAGTAATGAGCAGTTCTTC. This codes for CASSEVSTSGSNEQFF.

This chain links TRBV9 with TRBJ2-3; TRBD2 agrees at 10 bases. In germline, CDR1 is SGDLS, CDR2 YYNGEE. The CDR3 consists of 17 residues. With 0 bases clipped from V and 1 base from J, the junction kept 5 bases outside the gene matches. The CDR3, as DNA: TGTGCCAGCAGCGTAGGCCACCTAGCGGGAGGCACAGATACGCAGTATTTT. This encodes CASSVGHLAGGTDTQYF.

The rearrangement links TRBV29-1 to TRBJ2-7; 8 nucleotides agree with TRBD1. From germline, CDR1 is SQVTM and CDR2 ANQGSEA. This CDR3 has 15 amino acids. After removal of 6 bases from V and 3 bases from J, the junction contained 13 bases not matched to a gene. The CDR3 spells CSVLHGQGLNYEQYF. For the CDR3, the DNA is TGCAGCGTCCTCCACGGACAGGGTTTGAACTACGAGCAGTACTTC.

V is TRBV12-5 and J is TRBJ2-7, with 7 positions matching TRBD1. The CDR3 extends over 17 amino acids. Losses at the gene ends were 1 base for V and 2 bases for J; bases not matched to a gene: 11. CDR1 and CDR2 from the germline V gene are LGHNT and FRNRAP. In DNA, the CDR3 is TGTGCTAGTGGTTTGGAGAGCCCGACAGGGCCACCCTACGAGCAGTACTTC. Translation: CASGLESPTGPPYEQYF.

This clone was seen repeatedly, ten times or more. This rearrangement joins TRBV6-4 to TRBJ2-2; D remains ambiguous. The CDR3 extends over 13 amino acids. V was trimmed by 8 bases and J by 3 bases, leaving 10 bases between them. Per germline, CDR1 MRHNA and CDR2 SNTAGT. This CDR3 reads CASEDGHTGELFF. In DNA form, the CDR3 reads TGTGCCAGCGAGGACGGTCACACCGGGGAGCTGTTTTTT.

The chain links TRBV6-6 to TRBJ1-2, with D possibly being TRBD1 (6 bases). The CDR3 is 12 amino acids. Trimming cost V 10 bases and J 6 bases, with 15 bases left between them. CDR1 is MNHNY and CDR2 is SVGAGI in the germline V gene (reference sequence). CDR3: CATYRVEHGYTF. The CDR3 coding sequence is TGTGCCACGTACAGGGTAGAACATGGCTACACCTTC.

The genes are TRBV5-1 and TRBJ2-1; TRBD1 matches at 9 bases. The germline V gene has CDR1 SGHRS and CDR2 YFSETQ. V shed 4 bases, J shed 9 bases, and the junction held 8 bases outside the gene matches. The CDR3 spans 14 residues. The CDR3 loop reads CASSLRTGVSEQFF. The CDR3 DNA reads TGCGCCAGCAGCCTTAGGACAGGGGTGAGTGAGCAGTTCTTC.

The CDR3, as DNA: TGTGCCAGCTCACGGACAGGCCATACAGATACGCAGTATTTT. Translating gives CASSRTGHTDTQYF. This rearrangement joins TRBV18 to TRBJ2-3, with 7 positions matching TRBD1. The CDR3 runs 14 residues. Germline values: CDR1 KGHSH, CDR2 LQKENI. The junction had 4 bases not matched to a gene; V was cut back by 4 bases and J by 3 bases. The entire variable domain, with the rest obtained from reference TRBV18 and TRBJ2-3, is as follows: NAGVMQNPRHLVRRRGQEARLRCSPMKGHSHVYWYRQLPEEGLKFMVYLQKENIIDESGMPKERFSAEFPKEGPSILRIQQVVRGDSAAYFCASSRTGHTDTQYFGPGTRLTVL.

In DNA, the CDR3 is TGTGCCAGTACACAGAGCAATCAGCCCCAGCATTTT. It is translated as CASTQSNQPQHF. This rearrangement joins TRBV28 to TRBJ1-5; no reliable D call. V dropped 9 bases and J dropped 1 base, with 7 bases sitting between them. The CDR3 has 12 residues. Per germline, CDR1 MDHEN and CDR2 SYDVKM.

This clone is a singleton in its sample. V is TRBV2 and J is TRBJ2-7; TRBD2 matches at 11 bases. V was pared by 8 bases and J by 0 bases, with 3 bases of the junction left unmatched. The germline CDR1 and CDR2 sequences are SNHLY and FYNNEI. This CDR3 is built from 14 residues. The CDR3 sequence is CASGTSGLSYEQYF. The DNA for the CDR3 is TGTGCCAGCGGGACTAGCGGCCTCTCCTACGAGCAGTACTTC.

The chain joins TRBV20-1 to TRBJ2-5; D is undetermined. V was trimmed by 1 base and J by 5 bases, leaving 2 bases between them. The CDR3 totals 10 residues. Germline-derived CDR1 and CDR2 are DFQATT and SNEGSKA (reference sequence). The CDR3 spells CSARVETQYF. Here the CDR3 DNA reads TGCAGTGCTAGAGTCGAGACCCAGTACTTC.

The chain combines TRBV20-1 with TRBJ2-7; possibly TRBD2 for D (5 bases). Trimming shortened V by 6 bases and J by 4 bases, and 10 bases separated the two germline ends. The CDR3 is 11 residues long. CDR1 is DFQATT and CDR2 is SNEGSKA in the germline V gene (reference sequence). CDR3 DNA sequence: TGCAGTGCAATTAGCGAATACGAGCAGTACTTC. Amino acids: CSAISEYEQYF.

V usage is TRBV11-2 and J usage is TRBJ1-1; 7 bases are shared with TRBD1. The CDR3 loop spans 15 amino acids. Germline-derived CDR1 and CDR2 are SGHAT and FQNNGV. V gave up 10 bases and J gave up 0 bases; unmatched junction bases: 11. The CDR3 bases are TGTGCCACCAGGTGGGGACAGACCATGAACACTGAAGCTTTCTTT. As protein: CATRWGQTMNTEAFF.

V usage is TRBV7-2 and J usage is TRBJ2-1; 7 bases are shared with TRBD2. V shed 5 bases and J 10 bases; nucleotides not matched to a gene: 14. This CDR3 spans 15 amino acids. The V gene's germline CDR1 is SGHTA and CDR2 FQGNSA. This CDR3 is CASSKPWAGDREQFF. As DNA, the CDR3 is TGTGCCAGCAGCAAGCCGTGGGCGGGAGATAGAGAGCAGTTCTTC. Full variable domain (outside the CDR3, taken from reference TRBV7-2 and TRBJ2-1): GAGVSQSPSNKVTEKGKDVELRCDPISGHTALYWYRQSLGQGLEFLIYFQGNSAPDKSGLPSDRFSAERTGGSVSTLTIQRTQQEDSAVYLCASSKPWAGDREQFFGPGTRLTVL.

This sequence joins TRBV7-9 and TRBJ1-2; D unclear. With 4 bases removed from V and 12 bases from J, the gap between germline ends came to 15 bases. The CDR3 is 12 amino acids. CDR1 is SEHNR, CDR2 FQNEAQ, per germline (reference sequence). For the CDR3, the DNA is TGTGCCAGCAGCTCCATAACTCTGCGAGACACCTTC. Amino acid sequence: CASSSITLRDTF.

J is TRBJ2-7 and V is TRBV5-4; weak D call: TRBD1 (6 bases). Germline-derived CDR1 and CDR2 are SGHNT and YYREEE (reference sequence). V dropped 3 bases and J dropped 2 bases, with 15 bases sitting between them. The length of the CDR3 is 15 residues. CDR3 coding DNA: TGTGCCAGCAGCTCGACCGGGACAAAAGCCTACGAGCAGTACTTC. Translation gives CASSSTGTKAYEQYF.

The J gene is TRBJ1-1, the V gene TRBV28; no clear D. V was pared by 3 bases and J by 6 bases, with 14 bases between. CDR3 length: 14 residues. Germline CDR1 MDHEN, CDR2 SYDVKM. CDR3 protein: CASSFRALRAEAFF. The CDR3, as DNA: TGTGCCAGCAGTTTTCGGGCCCTGAGGGCTGAAGCTTTCTTT.

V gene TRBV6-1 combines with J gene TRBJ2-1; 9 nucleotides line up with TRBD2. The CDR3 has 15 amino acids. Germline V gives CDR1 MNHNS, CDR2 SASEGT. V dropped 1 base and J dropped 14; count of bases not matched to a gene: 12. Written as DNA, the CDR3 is TGTGCCAGCAGTGAAGAAAAATTTTTAGCGGGAGAGGAGTTCTTC. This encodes CASSEEKFLAGEEFF.

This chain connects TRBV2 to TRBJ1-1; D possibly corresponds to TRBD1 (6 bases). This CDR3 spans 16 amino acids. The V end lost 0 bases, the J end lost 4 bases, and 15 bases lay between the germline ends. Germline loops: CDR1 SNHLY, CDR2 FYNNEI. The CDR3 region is CASSEAGGGPGTEAFF. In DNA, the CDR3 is TGTGCCAGCAGTGAAGCAGGCGGGGGGCCTGGCACTGAAGCTTTCTTT.

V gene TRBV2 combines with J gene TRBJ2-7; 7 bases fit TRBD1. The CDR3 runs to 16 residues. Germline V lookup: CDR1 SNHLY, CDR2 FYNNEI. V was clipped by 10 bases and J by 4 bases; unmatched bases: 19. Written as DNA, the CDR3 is TGTGCCACCGGCGGTCCCCAACACAGGGGCGCATACGAGCAGTACTTC. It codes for CATGGPQHRGAYEQYF. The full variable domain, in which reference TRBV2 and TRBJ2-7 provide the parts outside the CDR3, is EPEVTQTPSHQVTQMGQEVILRCVPISNHLYFYWYRQILGQKVEFLVSFYNNEISEKSEIFDDQFSVERPDGSNFTLKIRSTKLEDSAMYFCATGGPQHRGAYEQYFGPGTRLTVT.

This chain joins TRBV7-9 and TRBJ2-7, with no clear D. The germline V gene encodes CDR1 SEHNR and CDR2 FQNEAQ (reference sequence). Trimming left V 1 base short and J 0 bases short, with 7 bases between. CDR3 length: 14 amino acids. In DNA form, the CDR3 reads TGTGCCAGCAGCTTAGTCTACAGCTCCTACGAGCAGTACTTC. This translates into CASSLVYSSYEQYF.

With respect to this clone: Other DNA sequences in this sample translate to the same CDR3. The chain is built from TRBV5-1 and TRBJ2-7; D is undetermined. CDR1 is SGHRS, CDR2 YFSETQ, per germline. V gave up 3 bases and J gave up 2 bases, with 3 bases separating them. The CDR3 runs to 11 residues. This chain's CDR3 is CASSSAYEQYF. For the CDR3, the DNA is TGCGCCAGCAGCTCGGCCTACGAGCAGTACTTC.

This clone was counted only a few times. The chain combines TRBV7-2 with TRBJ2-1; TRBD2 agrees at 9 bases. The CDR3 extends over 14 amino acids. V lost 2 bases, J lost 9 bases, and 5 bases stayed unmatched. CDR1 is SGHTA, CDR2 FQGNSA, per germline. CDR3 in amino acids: CASSLWTSVGEQFF. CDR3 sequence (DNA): TGTGCCAGCAGCTTATGGACTAGCGTGGGTGAGCAGTTCTTC.

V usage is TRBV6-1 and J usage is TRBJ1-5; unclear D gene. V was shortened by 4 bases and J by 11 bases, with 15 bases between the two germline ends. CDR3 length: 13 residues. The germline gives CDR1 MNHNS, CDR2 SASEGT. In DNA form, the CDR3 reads TGTGCCAGCAGTGTGACAAGACTTACGGCCCAGCATTTT. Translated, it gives CASSVTRLTAQHF.

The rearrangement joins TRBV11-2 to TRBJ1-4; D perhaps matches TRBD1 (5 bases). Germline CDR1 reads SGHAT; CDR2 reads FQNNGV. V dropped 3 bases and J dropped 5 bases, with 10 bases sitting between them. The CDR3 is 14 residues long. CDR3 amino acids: CASSLLGGNEKLFF. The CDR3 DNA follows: TGTGCCAGCAGCTTGCTTGGGGGGAATGAAAAACTGTTTTTT.

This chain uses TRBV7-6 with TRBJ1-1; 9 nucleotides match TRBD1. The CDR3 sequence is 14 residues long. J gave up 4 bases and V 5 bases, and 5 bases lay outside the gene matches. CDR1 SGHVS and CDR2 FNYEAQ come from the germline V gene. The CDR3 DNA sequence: TGTGCCAGCAGCGCTTCGACAGGGGGCACTGAAGCTTTCTTT. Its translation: CASSASTGGTEAFF.

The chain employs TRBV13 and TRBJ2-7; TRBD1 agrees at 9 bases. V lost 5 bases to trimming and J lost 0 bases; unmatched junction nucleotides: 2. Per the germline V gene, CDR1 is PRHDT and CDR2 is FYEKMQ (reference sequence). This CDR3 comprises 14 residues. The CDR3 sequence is CASSRTGASYEQYF. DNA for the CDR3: TGTGCCAGCAGCCGGACAGGGGCCTCCTACGAGCAGTACTTC.